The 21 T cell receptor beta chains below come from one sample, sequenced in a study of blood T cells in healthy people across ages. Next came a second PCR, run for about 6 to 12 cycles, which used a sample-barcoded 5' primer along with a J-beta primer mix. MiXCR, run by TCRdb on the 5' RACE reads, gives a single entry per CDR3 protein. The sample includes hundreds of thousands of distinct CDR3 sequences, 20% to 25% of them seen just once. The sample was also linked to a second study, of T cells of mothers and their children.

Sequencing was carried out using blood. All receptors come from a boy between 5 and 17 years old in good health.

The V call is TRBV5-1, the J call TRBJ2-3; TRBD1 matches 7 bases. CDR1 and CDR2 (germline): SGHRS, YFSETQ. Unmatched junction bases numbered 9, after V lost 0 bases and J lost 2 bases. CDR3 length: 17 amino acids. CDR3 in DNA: TGCGCCAGCAGCTTGGCCCGGACAGGTCAATCCACAGATACGCAGTATTTT. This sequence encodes CASSLARTGQSTDTQYF.

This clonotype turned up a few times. CDR3 protein: CASSTRTGQGSYNEQFF. The CDR3 DNA reads as TGTGCCAGCAGCACCCGAACGGGACAGGGTTCCTACAATGAGCAGTTCTTC. The chain couples TRBV7-2 to TRBJ2-1; 9 positions agree with TRBD1. The CDR3 runs 17 residues. CDR1 is SGHTA, CDR2 FQGNSA, per germline. The J segment lost 1 base and the V segment lost 5 bases, leaving 9 bases of the junction unmatched.

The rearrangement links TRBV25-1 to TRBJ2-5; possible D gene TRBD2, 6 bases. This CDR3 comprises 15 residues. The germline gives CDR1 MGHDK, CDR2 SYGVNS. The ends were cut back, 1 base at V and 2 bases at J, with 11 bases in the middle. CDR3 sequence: CASSESGRRQETQYF. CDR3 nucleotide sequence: TGTGCCAGCAGTGAATCTGGGAGGCGGCAAGAGACCCAGTACTTC.

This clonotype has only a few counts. CDR3 nucleotides: TGTGCCAGCAGCGTCGGGAATCAGCCCCAGCATTTT. It specifies CASSVGNQPQHF. The rearrangement joins TRBV9 to TRBJ1-5; D gene ambiguous. Germline-derived CDR1 and CDR2 are SGDLS and YYNGEE. The V end was cut by 2 bases, the J end by 4 bases, with 4 bases between. The CDR3 consists of 12 residues.

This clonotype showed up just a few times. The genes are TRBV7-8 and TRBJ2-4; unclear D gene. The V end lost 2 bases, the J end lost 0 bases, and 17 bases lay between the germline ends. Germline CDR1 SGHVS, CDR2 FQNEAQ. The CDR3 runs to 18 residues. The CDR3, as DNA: TGTGCCAGCAGCTTACAGGCAGGATTTGCCCTAGCCAAAAACATTCAGTACTTC. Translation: CASSLQAGFALAKNIQYF.

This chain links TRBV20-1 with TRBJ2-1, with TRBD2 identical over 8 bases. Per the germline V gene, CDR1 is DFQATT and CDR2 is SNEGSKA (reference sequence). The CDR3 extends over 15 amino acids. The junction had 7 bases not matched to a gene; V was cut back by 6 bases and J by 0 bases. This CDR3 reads CSAISGTSSYNEQFF. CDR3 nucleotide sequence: TGCAGTGCGATATCCGGGACTAGCTCCTACAATGAGCAGTTCTTC.

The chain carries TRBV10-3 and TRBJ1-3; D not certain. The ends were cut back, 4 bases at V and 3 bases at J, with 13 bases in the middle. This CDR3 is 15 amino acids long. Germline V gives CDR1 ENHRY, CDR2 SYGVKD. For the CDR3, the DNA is TGTGCCATCAGTGGTGGTACGGACGTTGGAAACACCATATATTTT. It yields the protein CAISGGTDVGNTIYF.

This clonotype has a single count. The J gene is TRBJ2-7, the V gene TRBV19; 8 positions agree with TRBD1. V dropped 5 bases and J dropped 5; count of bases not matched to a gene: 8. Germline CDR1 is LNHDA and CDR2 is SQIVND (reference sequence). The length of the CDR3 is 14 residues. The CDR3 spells CASSAYRGSDEQYF. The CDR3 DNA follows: TGTGCCAGTAGTGCCTACAGGGGGTCTGACGAGCAGTACTTC. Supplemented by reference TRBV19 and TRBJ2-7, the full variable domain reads DGGITQSPKYLFRKEGQNVTLSCEQNLNHDAMYWYRQDPGQGLRLIYYSQIVNDFQKGDIAEGYSVSREKKESFPLTVTSAQKNPTAFYLCASSAYRGSDEQYFGPGTRLTVT.

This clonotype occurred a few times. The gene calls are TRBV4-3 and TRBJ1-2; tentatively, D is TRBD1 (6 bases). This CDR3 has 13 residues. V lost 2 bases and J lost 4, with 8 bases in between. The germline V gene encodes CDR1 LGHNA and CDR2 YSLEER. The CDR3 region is CASSQRRGYGYTF. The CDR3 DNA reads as TGCGCCAGCAGCCAACGCAGGGGCTATGGCTACACCTTC.

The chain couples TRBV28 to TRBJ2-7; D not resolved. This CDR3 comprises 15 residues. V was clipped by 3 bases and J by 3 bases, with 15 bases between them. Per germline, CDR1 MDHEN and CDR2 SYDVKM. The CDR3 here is CASSFEPLTDYEQYF. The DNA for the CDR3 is TGTGCCAGCAGTTTCGAACCACTCACCGACTACGAGCAGTACTTC.

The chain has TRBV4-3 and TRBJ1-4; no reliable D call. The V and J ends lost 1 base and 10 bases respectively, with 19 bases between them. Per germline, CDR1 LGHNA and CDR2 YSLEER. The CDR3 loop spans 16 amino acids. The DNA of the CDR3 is TGCGCCAGCAGCCAAGTCCAGGCACGGAGTGAGGGAAAACTGTTTTTT. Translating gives CASSQVQARSEGKLFF.

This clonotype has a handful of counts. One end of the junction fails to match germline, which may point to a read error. CDR3 amino acids: CASSQEGSTAIF. The CDR3 region has the DNA TGCGCCAGCAGCCAAGAAGGTTCGACAGCGATCTTC. V and J are TRBV4-1 and TRBJ2-5; a weak D match, TRBD1 (5 bases). The CDR3 runs 12 residues. Germline V CDR1 and CDR2: MGHRA, YSYEKL.

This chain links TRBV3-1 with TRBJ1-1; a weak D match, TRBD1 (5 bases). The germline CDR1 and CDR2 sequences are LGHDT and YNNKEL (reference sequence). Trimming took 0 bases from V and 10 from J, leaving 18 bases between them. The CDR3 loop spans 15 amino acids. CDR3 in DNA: TGTGCCAGCAGCCAAGATAATGGTGCAGGGTTAGGAGCTTTCTTT. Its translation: CASSQDNGAGLGAFF.

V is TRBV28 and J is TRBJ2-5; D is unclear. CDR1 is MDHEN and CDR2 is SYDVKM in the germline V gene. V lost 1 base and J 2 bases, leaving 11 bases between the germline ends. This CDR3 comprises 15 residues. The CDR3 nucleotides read TGTGCCAGCAGTTTATTGGCACGTGAACAAGAGACCCAGTACTTC. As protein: CASSLLAREQETQYF.

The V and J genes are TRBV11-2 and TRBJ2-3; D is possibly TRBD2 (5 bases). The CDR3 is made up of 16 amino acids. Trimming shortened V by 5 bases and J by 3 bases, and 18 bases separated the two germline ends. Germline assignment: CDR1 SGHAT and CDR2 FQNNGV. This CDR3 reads CASSHEGPFGTDTQYF. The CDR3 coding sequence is TGTGCCAGCAGCCACGAGGGTCCATTCGGGACAGATACGCAGTATTTT.

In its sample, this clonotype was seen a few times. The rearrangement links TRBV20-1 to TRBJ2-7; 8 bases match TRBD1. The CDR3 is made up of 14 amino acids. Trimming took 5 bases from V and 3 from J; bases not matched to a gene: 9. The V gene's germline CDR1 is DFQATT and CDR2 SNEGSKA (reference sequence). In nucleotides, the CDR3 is TGCAGTGCTGATGGACAGGGTCAATTCTACGAGCAGTACTTC. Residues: CSADGQGQFYEQYF.

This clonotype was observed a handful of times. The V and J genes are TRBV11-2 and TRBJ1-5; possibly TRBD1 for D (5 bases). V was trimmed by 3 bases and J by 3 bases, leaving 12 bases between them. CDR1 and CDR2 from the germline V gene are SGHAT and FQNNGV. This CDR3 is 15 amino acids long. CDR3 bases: TGTGCCAGCAGCTTGGGGCTCGGGACCAATCAGCCCCAGCATTTT. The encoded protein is CASSLGLGTNQPQHF.

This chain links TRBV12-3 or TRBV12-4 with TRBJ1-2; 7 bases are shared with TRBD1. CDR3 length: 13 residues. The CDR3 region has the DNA TGTGTCACTGTGCCGGGACAGCAAAATGGCTACACCTTC. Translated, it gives CVTVPGQQNGYTF.

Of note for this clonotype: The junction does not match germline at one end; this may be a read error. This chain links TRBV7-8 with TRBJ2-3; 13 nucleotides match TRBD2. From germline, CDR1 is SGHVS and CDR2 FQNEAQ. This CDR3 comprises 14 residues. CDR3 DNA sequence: TGCGCCAGCAGCGTTACTAGCGGGGGGGCCTCGCAGTATTTT. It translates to CASSVTSGGASQYF.

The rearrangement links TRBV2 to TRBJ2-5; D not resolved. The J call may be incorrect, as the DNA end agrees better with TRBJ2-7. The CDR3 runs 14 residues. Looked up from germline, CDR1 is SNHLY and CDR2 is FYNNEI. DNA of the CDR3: TGTGCCAGCGCCCCCTCCGGAAAGGACTACGAGCAGTACTTC. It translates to CASAPSGKDYEQYF.

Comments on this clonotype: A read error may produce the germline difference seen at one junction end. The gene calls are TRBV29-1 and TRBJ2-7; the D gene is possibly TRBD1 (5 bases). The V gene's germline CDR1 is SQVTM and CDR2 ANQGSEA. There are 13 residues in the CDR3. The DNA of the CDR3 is TGCAGCGCTGAAGGGGTCGGGTTCTACGAGCAGTACTTC. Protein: CSAEGVGFYEQYF.